This is a list of T cell receptor beta chains from one sample in a study of T cell repertoires in cytomegalovirus infection. These receptors' antigens are unknown. TCRdb reprocessed the reads via MiXCR and lists one record per CDR3 protein. The sample holds approximately 770,000 distinct CDR3 sequences, roughly 28% seen once. Specimen: cultured CD8+ T cells from PBMCs, collected from culture after CMV antigen stimulation. The receptor set was obtained from a human donor in good health (CMV status not recorded). Some clones in this sample may be carry-over from other donors' samples. CDR3s include the opening cysteine and the closing phenylalanine or tryptophan. Fields, in order: CDR3 protein, V gene, J gene, clone size. Part of the rows lack a size; the others show once, few, many or a class for expanded clones.

CASPGGSGNTIYF	TRBV6-1	TRBJ1-3	NA
CASSLRTSLRDEQFF	TRBV7-2	TRBJ2-1	NA
CASRPGTGVGYTF	TRBV2	TRBJ1-2	NA
CASSTTGDQRSLHF	TRBV2	TRBJ1-6	NA
CASSLSPWTGGLVVANYGYTF	TRBV27	TRBJ1-2	NA
CASAGWNQPQHF	TRBV27	TRBJ1-5	many
CAISEKGGAVGELFF	TRBV10-3	TRBJ2-2	NA
CASSPRTSFHNEQFF	TRBV7-2	TRBJ2-1	NA
CASSGLQQENYGYTF	TRBV2	TRBJ1-2	NA
CASRATGRPNEKLFF	TRBV28	TRBJ1-4	few
CASSQGPGQPTGELFF	TRBV4-3	TRBJ2-2	many
CASRWRGMNTEAFF	TRBV12-3/TRBV12-4	TRBJ1-1	many
CSARWGGNEQFF	TRBV29-1	TRBJ2-1	NA
CAVGGTEQFF	TRBV19	TRBJ2-1	NA
CASSRGQGGNEQFF	TRBV4-1	TRBJ2-1	few
CASGLDSNEQFF	TRBV12-5	TRBJ2-1	NA
CASSLMGAGEAFF	TRBV7-2	TRBJ1-1	many
CASSEAVRGNNQPQHF	TRBV6-1	TRBJ1-5	many
CASSEGAWSEQYF	TRBV25-1	TRBJ2-7	once
CASSLASGRPTNMPEAFF	TRBV5-1	TRBJ1-1	few
CASSLGGGSHQPQHF	TRBV5-6	TRBJ1-5	NA
CASSYSWPGGDGSYNEQFF	TRBV6-5	TRBJ2-1	NA
CASSSPGPYQPQHF	TRBV7-9	TRBJ1-5	NA
CASSLAAGGEIDTQYF	TRBV28	TRBJ2-3	NA
CASSSWTGEDTEAFF	TRBV5-5	TRBJ1-1	NA
CASSQDGTGIWDTQYF	TRBV4-3	TRBJ2-3	NA
CASSYLSDEQFF	TRBV6-6	TRBJ2-1	NA
CASVGGAGQPQHF	TRBV12-5	TRBJ1-5	few
CASSPRLAGDSYEQYF	TRBV18	TRBJ2-7	NA
CASSQEKSNQPQHF	TRBV3-1	TRBJ1-5	few
CAISESILSKGEIYNEQFF	TRBV10-3	TRBJ2-1	many
CASSQVEGYQKLFF	TRBV3-1	TRBJ1-4	NA
CASSPTPTTGDQPQHF	TRBV7-6	TRBJ1-5	NA
CASSLVGDSREKLFF	TRBV7-9	TRBJ1-4	NA
CASSQTEGRVTDTQYF	TRBV4-3	TRBJ2-3	NA
CASSTPAYGSSYNEQFF	TRBV3-1	TRBJ2-1	NA
CASSGTGNNEQFF	TRBV7-6	TRBJ2-1	many